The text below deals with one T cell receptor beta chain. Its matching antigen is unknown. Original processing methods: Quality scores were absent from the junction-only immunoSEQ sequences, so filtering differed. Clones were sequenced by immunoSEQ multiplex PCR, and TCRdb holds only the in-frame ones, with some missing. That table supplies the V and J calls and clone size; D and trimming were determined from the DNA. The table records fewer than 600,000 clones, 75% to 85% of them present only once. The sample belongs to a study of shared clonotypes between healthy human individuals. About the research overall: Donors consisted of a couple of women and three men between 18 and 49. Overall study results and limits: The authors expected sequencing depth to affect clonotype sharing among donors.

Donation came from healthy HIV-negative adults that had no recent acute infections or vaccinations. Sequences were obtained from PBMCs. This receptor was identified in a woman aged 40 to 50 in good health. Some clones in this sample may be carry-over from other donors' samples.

CDR3 nucleotide sequence: TGTGCCAGCAGTTACTCGGGACTAGCGGGAGTTGATGAGCAGTTCTTC. Its translation: CASSYSGLAGVDEQFF. This sequence joins TRBV6-5 and TRBJ2-1, with 14 bases that match TRBD2. J was trimmed by 8 bases and V by 0 bases; bases with no gene match: 3. The CDR3 sequence is 16 residues long. Germline V CDR1 and CDR2: MNHEY, SVGAGI.